Listed below are T cell receptor beta chains from one sample, sequenced in a study of graft-versus-host responses after intestinal transplantation. TCRdb's table, derived via immunoSEQ multiplex PCR, lists solely in-frame clones and lacks some. The sample gives 11,000 to 15,000 clones, about two fifths of which show up once; roughly 15% is in the top ten. The sample was alloreactive CD8+ T cells from a mixed lymphocyte reaction culture, taken before intestinal transplant. The source of these receptors is a human patient who received an intestinal transplant. Each CDR3 is given with its conserved first and last residue. Each record gives: clone size, J gene, V gene, CDR3 length, CDR3 protein. Clone size, where shown, is once, few, many, or a class for clones that have expanded.

clone size: .
J gene: TRBJ2-1
V gene: TRBV6-5
CDR3 length: 14
CDR3 protein: CASGSSGSHNEQFF

clone size: few
J gene: TRBJ1-1
V gene: TRBV6-4
CDR3 length: 14
CDR3 protein: CASSGRGRDTEAFF

clone size: .
J gene: TRBJ2-3
V gene: TRBV4-1
CDR3 length: 15
CDR3 protein: CASSLRLAGTYTQYF

clone size: .
J gene: TRBJ1-2
V gene: TRBV11-2
CDR3 length: 15
CDR3 protein: CASSFGTGVDYGYTF

clone size: .
J gene: TRBJ2-3
V gene: TRBV9
CDR3 length: 15
CDR3 protein: CASSVAPGGTDTQYF

clone size: .
J gene: TRBJ2-3
V gene: TRBV27
CDR3 length: 13
CDR3 protein: CASSFMSADTQYF

clone size: few
J gene: TRBJ2-3
V gene: TRBV5-6
CDR3 length: 17
CDR3 protein: CASSPAGTSGSTDTQYF

clone size: once
J gene: TRBJ1-2
V gene: TRBV5-1
CDR3 length: 15
CDR3 protein: CASSLDREGWNGYTF

clone size: few
J gene: TRBJ2-3
V gene: TRBV5-1
CDR3 length: 15
CDR3 protein: CASSLGTSGLDTQYF

clone size: .
J gene: TRBJ2-7
V gene: TRBV7-8
CDR3 length: 13
CDR3 protein: CASSLASIYEQYF

clone size: .
J gene: TRBJ1-1
V gene: TRBV6-6
CDR3 length: 13
CDR3 protein: CASSYGLGVGAFF

clone size: few
J gene: TRBJ2-7
V gene: TRBV4-1
CDR3 length: 15
CDR3 protein: CASRDLGAGPGEQYF

clone size: .
J gene: TRBJ1-1
V gene: TRBV6-5
CDR3 length: 13
CDR3 protein: CASSYGAGLEAFF

clone size: .
J gene: TRBJ2-7
V gene: TRBV27
CDR3 length: 15
CDR3 protein: CASSLKGNAYYEQYF

clone size: medium-sized
J gene: TRBJ1-1
V gene: TRBV4-1
CDR3 length: 14
CDR3 protein: CASSQASGNTEAFF

clone size: .
J gene: TRBJ2-1
V gene: TRBV7-3
CDR3 length: 16
CDR3 protein: CASSLRGDIDYNEQFF

clone size: .
J gene: TRBJ2-3
V gene: TRBV10-1
CDR3 length: 14
CDR3 protein: CANWTGSNTDTQYF